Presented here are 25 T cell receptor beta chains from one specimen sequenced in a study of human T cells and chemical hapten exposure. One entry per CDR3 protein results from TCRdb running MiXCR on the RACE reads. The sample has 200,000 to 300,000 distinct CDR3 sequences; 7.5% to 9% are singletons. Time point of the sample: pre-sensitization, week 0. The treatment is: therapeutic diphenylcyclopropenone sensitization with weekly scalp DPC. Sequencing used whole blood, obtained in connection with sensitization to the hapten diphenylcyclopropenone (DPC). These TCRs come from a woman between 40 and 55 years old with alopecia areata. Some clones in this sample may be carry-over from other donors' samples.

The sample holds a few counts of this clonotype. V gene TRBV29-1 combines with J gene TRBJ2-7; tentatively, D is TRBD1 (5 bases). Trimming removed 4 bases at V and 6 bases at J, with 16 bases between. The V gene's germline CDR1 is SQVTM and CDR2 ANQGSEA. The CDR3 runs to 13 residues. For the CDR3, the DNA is TGCAGCGTTGCCCCAGGGCTGACTGGCGAGCAGTACTTC. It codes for CSVAPGLTGEQYF.

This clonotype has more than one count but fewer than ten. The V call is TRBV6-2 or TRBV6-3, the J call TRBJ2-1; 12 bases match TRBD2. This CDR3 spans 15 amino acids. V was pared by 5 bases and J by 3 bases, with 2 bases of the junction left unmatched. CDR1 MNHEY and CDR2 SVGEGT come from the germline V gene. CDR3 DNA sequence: TGTGCCAGCAGTGCACTAGCGGGAGGCTACAATGAGCAGTTCTTC. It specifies CASSALAGGYNEQFF.

The CDR3 region has the DNA TGTGCCACCAGTGATTTAGTAGGACAGGGTAAGGTGACCCAGTACTTC. Encoded protein: CATSDLVGQGKVTQYF. This chain connects TRBV24-1 to TRBJ2-5; 8 bases align to TRBD1. The V and J ends lost 1 base and 7 bases, in that order; junction bases with no gene match: 10. Looked up from germline, CDR1 is KGHDR and CDR2 is SFDVKD. The CDR3 has 16 amino acids.

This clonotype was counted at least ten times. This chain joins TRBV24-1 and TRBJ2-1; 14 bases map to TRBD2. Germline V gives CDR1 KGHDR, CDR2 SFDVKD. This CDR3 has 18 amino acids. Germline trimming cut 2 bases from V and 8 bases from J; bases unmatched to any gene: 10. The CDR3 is CATSDWGSEGLAGDEQFF. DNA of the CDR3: TGTGCCACCAGTGATTGGGGTTCAGAGGGACTAGCGGGAGATGAGCAGTTCTTC.

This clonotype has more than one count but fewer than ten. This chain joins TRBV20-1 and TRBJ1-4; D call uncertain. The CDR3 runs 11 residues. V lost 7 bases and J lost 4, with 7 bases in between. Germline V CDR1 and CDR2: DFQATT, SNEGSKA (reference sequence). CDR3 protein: CSGQYNEKLFF. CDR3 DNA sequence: TGCAGTGGGCAGTATAATGAAAAACTGTTTTTT.

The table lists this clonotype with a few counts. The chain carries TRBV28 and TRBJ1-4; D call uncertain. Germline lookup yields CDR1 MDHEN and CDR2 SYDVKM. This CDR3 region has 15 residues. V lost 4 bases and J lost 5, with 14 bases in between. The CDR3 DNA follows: TGTGCCAGCAGTTCCTACGGTCGGGGAAATGAAAAACTGTTTTTT. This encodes CASSSYGRGNEKLFF.

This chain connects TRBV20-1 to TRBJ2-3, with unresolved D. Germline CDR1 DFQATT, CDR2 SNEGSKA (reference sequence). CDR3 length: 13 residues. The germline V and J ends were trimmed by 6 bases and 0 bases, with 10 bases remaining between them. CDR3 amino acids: CSAYRLSTDTQYF. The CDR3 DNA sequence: TGCAGTGCCTACCGGCTAAGCACAGATACGCAGTATTTT.

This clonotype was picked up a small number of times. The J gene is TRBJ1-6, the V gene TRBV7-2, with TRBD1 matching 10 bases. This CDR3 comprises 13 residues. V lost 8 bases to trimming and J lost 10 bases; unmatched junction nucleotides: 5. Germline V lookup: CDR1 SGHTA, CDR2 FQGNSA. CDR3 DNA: TGTGCCAGCGGGACAGGGGAAGGCTCACCCCTCCACTTT. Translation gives CASGTGEGSPLHF.

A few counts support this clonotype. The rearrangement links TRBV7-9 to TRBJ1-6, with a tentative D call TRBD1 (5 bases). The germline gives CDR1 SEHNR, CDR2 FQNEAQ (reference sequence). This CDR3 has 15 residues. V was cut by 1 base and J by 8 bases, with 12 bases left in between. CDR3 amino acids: CASSLVVGEDSPLHF. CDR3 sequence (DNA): TGTGCCAGCAGCTTAGTGGTAGGGGAGGATTCACCCCTCCACTTT.

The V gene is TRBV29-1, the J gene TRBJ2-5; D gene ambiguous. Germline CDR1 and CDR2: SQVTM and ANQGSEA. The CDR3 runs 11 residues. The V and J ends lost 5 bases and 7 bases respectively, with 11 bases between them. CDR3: CSVIQVGTQYF. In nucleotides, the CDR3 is TGCAGCGTTATACAAGTGGGGACCCAGTACTTC.

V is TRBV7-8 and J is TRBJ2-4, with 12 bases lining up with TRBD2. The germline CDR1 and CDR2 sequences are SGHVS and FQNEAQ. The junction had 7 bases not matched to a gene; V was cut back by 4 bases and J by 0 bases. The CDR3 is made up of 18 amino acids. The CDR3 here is CASSSTSGGILAKNIQYF. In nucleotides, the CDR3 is TGTGCCAGCAGCTCGACTAGCGGGGGAATCCTAGCCAAAAACATTCAGTACTTC.

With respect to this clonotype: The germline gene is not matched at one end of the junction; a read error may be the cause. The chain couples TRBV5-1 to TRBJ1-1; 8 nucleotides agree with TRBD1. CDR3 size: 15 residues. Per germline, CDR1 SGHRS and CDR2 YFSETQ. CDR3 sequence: CTSSSGDRPNTEAFF. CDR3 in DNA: TGCACCAGCAGCTCCGGGGACAGGCCGAACACTGAAGCTTTCTTT.

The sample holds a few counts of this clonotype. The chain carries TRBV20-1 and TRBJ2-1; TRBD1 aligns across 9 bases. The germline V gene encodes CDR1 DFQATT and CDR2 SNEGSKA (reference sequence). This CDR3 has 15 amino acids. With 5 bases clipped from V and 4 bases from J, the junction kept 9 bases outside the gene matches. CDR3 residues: CSACAPGQGYNEQFF. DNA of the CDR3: TGCAGTGCTTGTGCACCGGGACAGGGTTACAATGAGCAGTTCTTC.

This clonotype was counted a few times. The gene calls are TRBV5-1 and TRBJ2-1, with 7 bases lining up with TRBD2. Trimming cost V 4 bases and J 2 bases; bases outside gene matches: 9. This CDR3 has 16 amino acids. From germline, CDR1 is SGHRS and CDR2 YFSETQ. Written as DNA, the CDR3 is TGCGCCAGCAGCCCCGCCGCGGGAGAGGCCTACAATGAGCAGTTCTTC. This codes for CASSPAAGEAYNEQFF.

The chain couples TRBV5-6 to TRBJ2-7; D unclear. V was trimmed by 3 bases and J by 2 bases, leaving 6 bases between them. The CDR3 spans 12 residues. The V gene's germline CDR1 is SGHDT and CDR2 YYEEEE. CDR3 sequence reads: CASSSLPYEQYF. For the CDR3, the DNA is TGTGCCAGCAGCTCCCTCCCCTACGAGCAGTACTTC. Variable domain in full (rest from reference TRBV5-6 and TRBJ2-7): DAGVTQSPTHLIKTRGQQVTLRCSPKSGHDTVSWYQQALGQGPQFIFQYYEEEERQRGNFPDRFSGHQFPNYSSELNVNALLLGDSALYLCASSSLPYEQYFGPGTRLTVT.

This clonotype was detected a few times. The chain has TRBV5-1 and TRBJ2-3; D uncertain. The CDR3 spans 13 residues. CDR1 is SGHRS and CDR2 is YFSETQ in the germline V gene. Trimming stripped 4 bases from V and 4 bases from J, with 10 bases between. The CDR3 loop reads CASSAPISDTQYF. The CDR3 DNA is TGCGCCAGCAGCGCCCCAATTTCAGATACGCAGTATTTT.

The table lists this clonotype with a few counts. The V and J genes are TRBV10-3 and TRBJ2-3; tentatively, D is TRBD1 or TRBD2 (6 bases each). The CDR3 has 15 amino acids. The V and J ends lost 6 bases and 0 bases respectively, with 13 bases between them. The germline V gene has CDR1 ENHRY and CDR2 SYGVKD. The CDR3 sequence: CAISVQGTSTDTQYF. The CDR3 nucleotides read TGTGCCATCAGCGTCCAGGGGACTAGCACAGATACGCAGTATTTT.

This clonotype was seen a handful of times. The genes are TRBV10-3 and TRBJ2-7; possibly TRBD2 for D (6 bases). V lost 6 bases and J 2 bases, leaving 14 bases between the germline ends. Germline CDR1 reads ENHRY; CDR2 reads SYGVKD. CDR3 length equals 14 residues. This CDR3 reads CAIRPASDTYEQYF. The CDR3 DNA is TGTGCCATCAGGCCCGCTAGCGATACCTACGAGCAGTACTTC.

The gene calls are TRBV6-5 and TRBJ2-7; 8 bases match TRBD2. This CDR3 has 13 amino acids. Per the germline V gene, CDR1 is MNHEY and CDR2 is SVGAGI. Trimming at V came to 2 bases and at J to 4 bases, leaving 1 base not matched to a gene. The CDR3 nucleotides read TGTGCCAGCAGTTACAGCGGGAGTTACGAGCAGTACTTC. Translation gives CASSYSGSYEQYF.

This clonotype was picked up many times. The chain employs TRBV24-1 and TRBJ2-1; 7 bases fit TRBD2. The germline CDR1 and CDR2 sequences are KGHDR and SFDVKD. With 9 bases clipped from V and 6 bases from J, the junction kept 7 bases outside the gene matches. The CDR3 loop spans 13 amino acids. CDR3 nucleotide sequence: TGTGCCACCGTAGCGGGCCCAGGCAATGAGCAGTTCTTC. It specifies CATVAGPGNEQFF.

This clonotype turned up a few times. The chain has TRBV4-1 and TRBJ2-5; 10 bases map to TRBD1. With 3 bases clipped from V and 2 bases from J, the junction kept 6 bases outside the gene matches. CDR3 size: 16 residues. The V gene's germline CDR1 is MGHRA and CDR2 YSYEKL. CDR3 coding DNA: TGCGCCAGCAGCCAGGGGACAGGGGCGTTACAAGAGACCCAGTACTTC. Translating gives CASSQGTGALQETQYF.

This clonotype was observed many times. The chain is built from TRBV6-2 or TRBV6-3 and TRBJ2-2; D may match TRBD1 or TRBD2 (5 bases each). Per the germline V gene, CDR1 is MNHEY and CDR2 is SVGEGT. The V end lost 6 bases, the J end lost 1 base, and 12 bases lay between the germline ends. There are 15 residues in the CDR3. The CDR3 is CASSPARGNTGELFF. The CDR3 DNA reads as TGTGCCAGCAGCCCCGCGAGGGGGAACACCGGGGAGCTGTTTTTT.

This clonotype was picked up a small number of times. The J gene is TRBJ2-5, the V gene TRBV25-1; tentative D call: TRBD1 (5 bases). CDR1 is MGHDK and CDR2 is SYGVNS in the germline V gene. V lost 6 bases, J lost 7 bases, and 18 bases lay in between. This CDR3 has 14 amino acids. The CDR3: CASSDIQGRATQYF. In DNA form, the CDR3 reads TGTGCCAGCAGCGACATCCAGGGTCGAGCGACCCAGTACTTC. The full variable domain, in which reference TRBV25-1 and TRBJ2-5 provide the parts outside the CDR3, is EADIYQTPRYLVIGTGKKITLECSQTMGHDKMYWYQQDPGMELHLIHYSYGVNSTEKGDLSSESTVSRIRTEHFPLTLESARPSHTSQYLCASSDIQGRATQYFGPGTRLLVL.

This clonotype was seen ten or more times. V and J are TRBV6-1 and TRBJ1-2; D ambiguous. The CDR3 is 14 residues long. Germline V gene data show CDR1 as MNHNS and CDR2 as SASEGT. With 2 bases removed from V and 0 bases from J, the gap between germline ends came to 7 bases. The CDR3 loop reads CASSEFGANYGYTF. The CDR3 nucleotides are TGTGCCAGCAGTGAATTTGGGGCTAACTATGGCTACACCTTC.

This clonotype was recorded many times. For the CDR3, the DNA is TGTGCCAGCAGTCCTGGGACAGGGTCCCAGCCCCAGCATTTT. This translates into CASSPGTGSQPQHF. The chain is built from TRBV12-3 or TRBV12-4 and TRBJ1-5; 9 positions match TRBD1. This CDR3 spans 14 amino acids. V dropped 5 bases and J dropped 7; count of bases not matched to a gene: 6.